This T cell receptor beta chain was sequenced in a study of T cells in Graves' hyperthyroidism and ophthalmopathy. Study-wide findings and caveats: Ophthalmopathy, which appeared later, was predicted by the model a median 6.5 months before onset.

Germline CDR1 and CDR2: SQVTM and ANQGSEA. The V and J ends lost 4 bases and 4 bases, in that order; junction bases with no gene match: 5. This CDR3 has 13 amino acids. This clonotype came up many times. Its antigen is as yet unknown. Amplified TCR beta CDR3 regions derived from RNA transcripts. RT-PCR in the first round (using the HTBI primer set) targeted the TCR CDR3. TCRdb processed the multiplex PCR reads anew with MiXCR; each CDR3 protein has one entry. Here the sample spans some 600,000 distinct CDR3 sequences, approximately 15% being singletons. This clonotype originated in a woman aged 25 to 45 with Graves' hyperthyroidism that later progressed to Graves' ophthalmopathy. This chain uses TRBV29-1 with TRBJ1-1, with 8 bases aligning to TRBD1. The specimen sequenced was blood. The CDR3 spells CSVVTGVTTEAFF. CDR3 nucleotide sequence: TGCAGCGTTGTGACAGGGGTGACCACTGAAGCTTTCTTT.